Following are 32 T cell receptor beta chains from one sample sequenced in a study of T cell changes during pregnancy in multiple sclerosis. Sequencing used immunoSEQ multiplex PCR; TCRdb keeps in-frame clones, though not all of them. The data show tens of thousands of clones, approximately 90% seen once. This material consisted of peripheral blood, taken before pregnancy. These receptor sequences come from a female donor with multiple sclerosis, enrolled in a pregnancy study.

This clone occurred once. The rearrangement uses TRBV7-9 and TRBJ2-7, with D possibly TRBD2 on 5 matching bases. The germline V and J ends were trimmed by 5 bases and 2 bases, with 19 bases remaining between them. The CDR3 totals 16 residues. Germline CDR1 is SEHNR and CDR2 is FQNEAQ (reference sequence). The DNA of the CDR3 is TGTGCCAGCAGCCCGAGCCAAGGACTTGAGGCCTACGAGCAGTACTTC. It specifies CASSPSQGLEAYEQYF.

The rearrangement joins TRBV5-1 to TRBJ2-7; a possible D gene is TRBD1 (5 bases). Trimming left V 0 bases short and J 4 bases short, with 11 bases between. Germline CDR1 reads SGHRS; CDR2 reads YFSETQ. The length of the CDR3 is 14 residues. CDR3 loop: CASSLGGLRYEQYF. The CDR3 DNA reads as TGCGCCAGCAGCTTGGGGGGCCTGCGATACGAGCAGTACTTC.

The gene calls are TRBV7-6 and TRBJ1-6; no clear D. V lost 1 base to trimming and J lost 6 bases, with 16 bases between them. CDR3 length equals 17 residues. Per germline, CDR1 SGHVS and CDR2 FNYEAQ. The CDR3 DNA sequence: TGTGCCAGCAGCTTAGTGGGAGGCTTGCGGTTTAATTCACCCCTCCACTTT. Translated, it gives CASSLVGGLRFNSPLHF.

The chain links TRBV5-5 to TRBJ1-1; no reliable D call. Germline V lookup: CDR1 SGHKS, CDR2 YYEKEE (reference sequence). Trimming removed 0 bases from V and 11 bases from J, with 11 bases in between. The CDR3 spans 12 residues. CDR3 nucleotides: TGTGCCAGCAGCTTGGCCGGCGGTGGGGCTTTCTTT. Translated: CASSLAGGGAFF.

The V and J genes are TRBV28 and TRBJ1-1; 8 nucleotides match TRBD1. Losses at the gene ends were 10 bases for V and 0 bases for J; bases not matched to a gene: 13. The CDR3 runs 16 residues. The germline V gene encodes CDR1 MDHEN and CDR2 SYDVKM. CDR3 coding DNA: TGTGCCACTGCAGGGGGCGATTTCTCGGTGAACACTGAAGCTTTCTTT. Amino acids: CATAGGDFSVNTEAFF.

The CDR3 DNA reads as TGTGCCAGCAGTGTGACAGGACTCTCTGGAAACACCATATATTTT. Translating it yields CASSVTGLSGNTIYF. The chain uses TRBV27 and TRBJ1-3, with D tentatively TRBD1 (6 bases). The CDR3 sequence is 15 residues long. V dropped 5 bases and J dropped 0 bases, with 11 bases sitting between them. Germline assignment: CDR1 MNHEY and CDR2 SMNVEV (reference sequence).

This clone was seen once. This chain links TRBV4-1 with TRBJ2-2; 8 positions match TRBD1. CDR3 size: 16 residues. With 1 base clipped from V and 4 bases from J, the junction kept 5 bases outside the gene matches. Per the germline V gene, CDR1 is MGHRA and CDR2 is YSYEKL. CDR3 nucleotide sequence: TGCGCCAGCAGCCAAGGGACAGGGAGCGCCACCGGGGAGCTGTTTTTT. Translated: CASSQGTGSATGELFF.

The V call is TRBV6-1, the J call TRBJ2-7; no reliable D call. Germline V gene sequence: CDR1 MNHNS, CDR2 SASEGT. The CDR3 totals 12 residues. Trimming took off 3 bases at V and 2 bases at J, with 5 bases between the two ends. CDR3 DNA sequence: TGTGCCAGCAGTGAGGGCACCTACGAGCAGTACTTC. Its protein is CASSEGTYEQYF.

A single count supports this clone. This chain connects TRBV7-7 to TRBJ1-4, with a possible D match to TRBD1 (6 bases). The V and J ends lost 5 bases and 5 bases respectively, with 18 bases between them. Germline V gene sequence: CDR1 SSHAT, CDR2 FNYEAQ (reference sequence). The CDR3 contains 16 residues. The CDR3 protein is CASSPGLRGRNEKLFF. The CDR3, as DNA: TGTGCCAGCAGCCCGGGTCTCAGGGGTAGGAATGAAAAACTGTTTTTT.

In its sample, this clone was seen a few times. CDR3 sequence reads: CASSVSDTPSTEAFF. As DNA, the CDR3 is TGTGCCAGCAGCGTATCAGACACCCCCTCCACTGAAGCTTTCTTT. The V and J genes are TRBV9 and TRBJ1-1; D is undetermined. Per the germline V gene, CDR1 is SGDLS and CDR2 is YYNGEE. The ends were cut back, 1 base at V and 4 bases at J, with 14 bases in the middle. The length of the CDR3 is 15 residues.

This sequence joins TRBV10-3 and TRBJ1-1; D call uncertain. The CDR3 spans 15 residues. Trimming pared 0 bases from V and 3 bases from J, leaving 11 bases between. Germline V CDR1 and CDR2: ENHRY, SYGVKD. The CDR3 reads CAISESGRADTEAFF. The CDR3 bases are TGTGCCATCAGTGAGTCTGGGAGGGCGGACACTGAAGCTTTCTTT.

The CDR3 region has the DNA TGTGCCAGCAGCTTTGGGTGGAGGGGAGCCGCCAGGGAGACCCAGTACTTC. Translation gives CASSFGWRGAARETQYF. The rearrangement links TRBV5-5 to TRBJ2-5; TRBD2 might be the D (6 bases). V was clipped by 2 bases and J by 5 bases, with 22 bases between them. CDR1 and CDR2 from the germline V gene are SGHKS and YYEKEE (reference sequence). CDR3 length: 17 residues.

This chain joins TRBV7-3 and TRBJ1-6; unclear D gene. Germline CDR1 reads SGHTA; CDR2 reads FQGTGA. Between the trimmed V and J ends, which lost 4 bases and 7 bases, there was a span of 14 bases. The CDR3 length is 15 residues. The CDR3 DNA is TGTGCCAGCAGCTCGAACCCGGGAGCGAATTCACCCCTCCACTTT. Residues: CASSSNPGANSPLHF.

The V call is TRBV19, the J call TRBJ2-7, with D perhaps matching TRBD1 (6 bases). CDR3 size: 13 residues. V shed 5 bases and J shed 3 bases, with 11 bases lying between them. Looked up from germline, CDR1 is LNHDA and CDR2 is SQIVND (reference sequence). The CDR3: CASSQGHLYEQYF. The DNA for the CDR3 is TGTGCCAGTAGTCAGGGACACCTCTACGAGCAGTACTTC. The variable domain in full, completed from reference TRBV19 and TRBJ2-7, reads DGGITQSPKYLFRKEGQNVTLSCEQNLNHDAMYWYRQDPGQGLRLIYYSQIVNDFQKGDIAEGYSVSREKKESFPLTVTSAQKNPTAFYLCASSQGHLYEQYFGPGTRLTVT.

This clone showed up just once. Here the CDR3 DNA reads TGTGCCAGCAGCCAAGATCCGGGTAACTCCTACGAGCAGTACTTC. The encoded protein is CASSQDPGNSYEQYF. The rearrangement links TRBV4-2 to TRBJ2-7; D gene uncertain. CDR1 and CDR2 from the germline V gene are LGHNA and YNFKEQ. V was shortened by 0 bases and J by 0 bases, with 9 bases between the two germline ends. The CDR3 runs 15 residues.

This chain joins TRBV10-3 and TRBJ2-3; D not certain. Germline V gene data show CDR1 as ENHRY and CDR2 as SYGVKD. Trimming took 11 bases from V and 0 from J, leaving 6 bases between them. The CDR3 loop spans 11 amino acids. CDR3 nucleotide sequence: TGTGCCCCCCCTAGCACAGATACGCAGTATTTT. This sequence encodes CAPPSTDTQYF.

The chain couples TRBV18 to TRBJ1-5; D unresolved. V lost 1 base, J lost 4 bases, and 5 bases lay in between. This CDR3 spans 13 amino acids. Looked up from germline, CDR1 is KGHSH and CDR2 is LQKENI. DNA of the CDR3: TGTGCCAGCTCACCACAGGAGAATCAGCCCCAGCATTTT. This gives the protein CASSPQENQPQHF.

The chain joins TRBV4-3 to TRBJ2-6; a possible D gene is TRBD1 (6 bases). This CDR3 has 15 residues. Germline CDR1 LGHNA, CDR2 YSLEER. Trimming cost V 1 base and J 4 bases, with 8 bases left between them. CDR3 sequence (DNA): TGCGCCAGCAGCCAAGGGGGGCCGGGGGCCAACGTCCTGACTTTC. Translated: CASSQGGPGANVLTF.

V usage is TRBV2 and J usage is TRBJ1-6, with D perhaps matching TRBD1 (6 bases). There are 13 residues in the CDR3. V was pared by 9 bases and J by 9 bases, with 15 bases between. Germline V gene lookup returns CDR1 SNHLY and CDR2 FYNNEI. CDR3 region: CARGGPRSSPLHF. CDR3 nucleotide sequence: TGTGCCAGAGGGGGACCTCGGAGTTCACCCCTCCACTTT.

The chain links TRBV28 to TRBJ2-3; TRBD1 agrees at 9 bases. The V and J ends lost 5 bases and 0 bases, in that order; junction bases with no gene match: 3. Germline CDR1 and CDR2: MDHEN and SYDVKM. The length of the CDR3 is 15 residues. The CDR3 DNA sequence: TGTGCCAGCAGTCCCGGGACAGGGAGCACAGATACGCAGTATTTT. Translated: CASSPGTGSTDTQYF.

The chain has TRBV28 and TRBJ1-2; 7 nucleotides line up with TRBD1. Per germline, CDR1 MDHEN and CDR2 SYDVKM. The CDR3 is 15 residues long. V trimming: 10 bases; J trimming: 7 bases; junction bases outside the gene matches: 18. This chain's CDR3 is CATRRDSLGRSGYTF. For the CDR3, the DNA is TGTGCCACCAGGCGGGACAGTTTGGGGAGAAGTGGCTACACCTTC.

The J gene is TRBJ2-7, the V gene TRBV7-2; 10 bases align to TRBD2. The CDR3 runs 14 residues. Germline CDR1 is SGHTA and CDR2 is FQGNSA. J was trimmed by 4 bases and V by 5 bases; bases with no gene match: 5. DNA for the CDR3: TGTGCCAGCAGCCCCCGAGCGGGGGGGTACGAGCAGTACTTC. Translating gives CASSPRAGGYEQYF.

The chain links TRBV19 to TRBJ1-1; D gene ambiguous. The CDR3 sequence is 13 residues long. From germline, CDR1 is LNHDA and CDR2 SQIVND (reference sequence). V was clipped by 4 bases and J by 4 bases, with 10 bases between them. The CDR3 bases are TGTGCCAGTAGTACCTCCGAGGGCACTGAAGCTTTCTTT. This codes for CASSTSEGTEAFF.

As for this clone: A read error may produce the germline difference seen at one junction end. The chain has TRBV6-1 and TRBJ1-1, with D hard to call. Germline CDR1 and CDR2: MNHNS and SASEGT. This CDR3 spans 13 amino acids. CDR3 residues: CASREDGNTEAFF. The DNA of the CDR3 is TGTGCCAGCAGAGAAGACGGGAACACTGAAGCTTTCTTT.

The rearrangement joins TRBV4-1 to TRBJ1-1; tentatively, D is TRBD1 (6 bases). Germline V CDR1 and CDR2: MGHRA, YSYEKL. The CDR3 covers 15 residues. Trimming took off 3 bases at V and 1 base at J, with 12 bases between the two ends. The CDR3 loop is CASSQDDRKNTEAFF. The CDR3 nucleotides read TGCGCCAGCAGCCAGGATGACAGGAAGAACACTGAAGCTTTCTTT.

This chain joins TRBV2 and TRBJ1-1; D unresolved. Between the trimmed V and J ends, which lost 1 base and 3 bases, there was a span of 9 bases. This CDR3 has 14 amino acids. From germline, CDR1 is SNHLY and CDR2 FYNNEI. The CDR3 region is CASSEGASYTEAFF. The CDR3 DNA reads TGTGCCAGCAGTGAAGGCGCCTCCTACACTGAAGCTTTCTTT.

The CDR3 sequence: CATSPFPPDRLNQPQHF. CDR3 nucleotide sequence: TGTGCCACCTCGCCCTTTCCGCCAGACAGGCTCAATCAGCCCCAGCATTTT. This sequence joins TRBV19 and TRBJ1-5, with D possibly being TRBD1 (6 bases). The germline V and J ends were trimmed by 10 bases and 3 bases, with 25 bases remaining between them. CDR3 length equals 17 residues. Germline V CDR1 and CDR2: LNHDA, SQIVND (reference sequence).

This chain uses TRBV7-2 with TRBJ2-1; 10 bases agree with TRBD2. J lost 1 base, V lost 4 bases, and 10 bases had no gene match. The CDR3 is 18 amino acids. Germline V gene data show CDR1 as SGHTA and CDR2 as FQGNSA. CDR3 sequence: CASSSPRTSGWSYNEQFF. The CDR3 nucleotides are TGTGCCAGCAGCTCTCCCCGGACTAGCGGATGGTCCTACAATGAGCAGTTCTTC.

The V call is TRBV27, the J call TRBJ2-6, with a possible D match to TRBD1 (5 bases). In germline, CDR1 is MNHEY, CDR2 SMNVEV (reference sequence). With 0 bases removed from V and 0 bases from J, the gap between germline ends came to 15 bases. This CDR3 region has 19 residues. CDR3 DNA: TGTGCCAGCAGTTTATCAGCTCACAGGTCTTTCTCTGGGGCCAACGTCCTGACTTTC. Translation gives CASSLSAHRSFSGANVLTF.

The chain joins TRBV6-1 to TRBJ1-4; D uncertain. This CDR3 has 15 amino acids. The germline V gene has CDR1 MNHNS and CDR2 SASEGT. V gave up 5 bases and J gave up 4 bases, with 14 bases separating them. Here the CDR3 reads CASSRRLGGNEKLFF. DNA for the CDR3: TGTGCCAGCAGTCGACGGCTGGGAGGTAATGAAAAACTGTTTTTT.

The chain employs TRBV6-5 and TRBJ2-1, with 7 bases that match TRBD2. Per germline, CDR1 MNHEY and CDR2 SVGAGI. V lost 7 bases and J lost 0; bases outside the gene matches: 6. This CDR3 spans 15 amino acids. The CDR3 spells CASTASGSSYNEQFF. The CDR3 nucleotides are TGTGCCAGCACGGCTAGCGGAAGCTCCTACAATGAGCAGTTCTTC.

Written as DNA, the CDR3 is TGTGCCAGCAGCCAAGAGCTACGCTCCCCCATCCCCGAGCAGTACTTC. Translation: CASSQELRSPIPEQYF. The chain uses TRBV4-2 and TRBJ2-7; D gene ambiguous. The V and J ends lost 0 bases and 6 bases respectively, with 18 bases between them. The CDR3 has 16 amino acids. The germline gives CDR1 LGHNA, CDR2 YNFKEQ.